The rows below give T cell receptor beta chains drawn from one sample of a study of CD8 T cells in ankylosing spondylitis. TCRdb re-called the 5' RACE reads with MiXCR, one entry per CDR3 protein. The sample consists of just over 350,000 distinct CDR3 sequences, roughly 22% of them appearing once. The sample comprised blood, either unsorted or a sorted T cell fraction (not recorded which). Receptors were obtained from a male donor with ankylosing spondylitis or in good health (not recorded which). CDR3s include the opening cysteine and the closing phenylalanine or tryptophan. The D gene is left open where the match is weak. Not every row has a clone size; where given, it reads once, few, many or a size class.

TRBV29-1,few,.,TRBJ2-2,TGCAGCGTTGTTCGCGGCACCGGGGAGCTGTTTTTT,CSVVRGTGELFF
TRBV5-1,few,.,TRBJ1-1,TGCGCTAGCAGCTTTGACAGGTTCACTGAAGCTTTCTTT,CASSFDRFTEAFF
TRBV7-6,.,.,TRBJ2-3,TGTGCCAGCAGTTTAAGAATGGGGGGCCCAGATACGCAGTATTTT,CASSLRMGGPDTQYF
TRBV10-3,.,.,TRBJ2-3,TGTGCCATACGCAAACCCGGGGATACGCAGTATTTT,CAIRKPGDTQYF
TRBV4-2,few,.,TRBJ2-2,TGTGCCAGCAGCCTCCGGGGCAGGACGAACACCGGGGAGCTGTTTTTT,CASSLRGRTNTGELFF
TRBV6-5,few,.,TRBJ2-7,TGTGCCAGCAGTTACTCGCCGGGACACACCTACGAGCAGTACTTC,CASSYSPGHTYEQYF
TRBV20-1,.,TRBD2,TRBJ2-3,TGCAGCGGGGACTATTTTCCAGATACGCAGTATTTT,CSGDYFPDTQYF
TRBV11-2,few,.,TRBJ2-3,TGTGCCAGCAGCTTGGTGGGGGGCTCCTTGGCCGGTACGCAGTATTTT,CASSLVGGSLAGTQYF
TRBV12-3/TRBV12-4,.,TRBD1,TRBJ1-3,TGTGCCAGCAGGACAACTCCGGGACAGGGGGACTCTGGAAACACCATATATTTT,CASRTTPGQGDSGNTIYF
TRBV3-1,.,.,TRBJ2-7,TGTGCCAGCAGCCAACTTGGACAGCTCTCCTACGAGCAGTACTTC,CASSQLGQLSYEQYF
TRBV6-1,.,.,TRBJ2-5,TGTGCCAGCAGTCCATCCCTCTACGTAGTAGGGACCCAGTACTTC,CASSPSLYVVGTQYF
TRBV20-1,.,.,TRBJ2-7,TGCAGTGCTAGTGGGCAGGACCACTCCTACGAGCAGTACTTC,CSASGQDHSYEQYF
TRBV4-1,.,TRBD2,TRBJ2-5,TGCGCCAGCAGCCAAGATAGGGGACTAGCGGGGGGTTTGGAGACCCAGTACTTC,CASSQDRGLAGGLETQYF
TRBV2,.,TRBD1,TRBJ2-1,TGTGCCAGCGGACTCGACAGGGAAGGAGCTGGGCTTTATGAGCAGTTCTTC,CASGLDREGAGLYEQFF
TRBV21-1,few,.,TRBJ2-4,TGTGCCAGCAGCCCGAAATACGGGGGAGCCAAAAACATTCAGTACTTC,CASSPKYGGAKNIQYF
TRBV30,few,.,TRBJ2-1,TGTGCCTGGAGTGTAATCGCTTTCTCTGCGAGCTCCTACAATGAGCAGTTCTTC,CAWSVIAFSASSYNEQFF
TRBV28,.,.,TRBJ2-7,TGTGCCACCAGCGACGACAGGCGCTACGAGCAGTACTTC,CATSDDRRYEQYF
TRBV9,.,TRBD1,TRBJ1-1,TGTGCCAGCAGCTTAGAGGGGGCAATCGAGAACACTGAAGCTTTCTTT,CASSLEGAIENTEAFF
TRBV29-1,.,.,TRBJ2-1,TGCAGCGTTAGACTCGGGGAACCCAATGAGCAGTTCTTC,CSVRLGEPNEQFF
TRBV4-1,.,.,TRBJ2-3,TGCGCCAGCAGCTCCCCGCTGGGGAGCACAGATACGCAGTATTTT,CASSSPLGSTDTQYF
TRBV3-1,few,.,TRBJ2-7,TGTGCCAGCAGCCAAGGGACTGATGGGTGGGGGCAGTACTTC,CASSQGTDGWGQYF
TRBV15,few,.,TRBJ2-1,TGTGCCACCACAAGCAGGGAGGTCTACAATGAGCAGTTCTTC,CATTSREVYNEQFF